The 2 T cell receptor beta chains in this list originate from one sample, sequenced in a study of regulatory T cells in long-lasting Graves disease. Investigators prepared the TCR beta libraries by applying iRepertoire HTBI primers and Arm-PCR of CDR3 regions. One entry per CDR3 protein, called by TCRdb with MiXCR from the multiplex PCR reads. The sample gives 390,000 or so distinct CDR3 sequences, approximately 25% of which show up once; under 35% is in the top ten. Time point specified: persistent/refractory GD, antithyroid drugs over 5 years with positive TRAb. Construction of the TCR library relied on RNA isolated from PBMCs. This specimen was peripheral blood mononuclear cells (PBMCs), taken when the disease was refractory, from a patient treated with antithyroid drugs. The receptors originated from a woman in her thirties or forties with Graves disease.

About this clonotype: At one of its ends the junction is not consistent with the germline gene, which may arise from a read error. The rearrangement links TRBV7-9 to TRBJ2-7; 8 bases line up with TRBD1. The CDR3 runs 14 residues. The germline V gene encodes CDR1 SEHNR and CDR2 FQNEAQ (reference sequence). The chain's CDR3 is CASSLSGGSNEQYF. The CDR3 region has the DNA TGTGCCAGCAGCTTATCAGGGGGCTCCAACGAGCAGTACTTC.

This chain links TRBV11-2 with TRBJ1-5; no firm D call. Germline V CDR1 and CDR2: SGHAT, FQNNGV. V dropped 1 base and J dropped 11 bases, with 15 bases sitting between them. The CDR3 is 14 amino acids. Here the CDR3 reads CASSLAGVGSTQHF. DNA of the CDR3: TGTGCCAGCAGCTTAGCCGGGGTAGGGTCGACCCAGCATTTT.